This T cell receptor beta chain was retrieved from a study of blood T cell repertoires in COVID-19. This clone was seen more than once but under ten times. Repertoires were generated with immunoSEQ multiplex PCR, while TCRdb's copy carries only in-frame clones and drops some. The data show 53,000 or so clones, more than 90% seen once. Germline values: CDR1 SGHRS, CDR2 YFSETQ. The CDR3 covers 13 residues. V lost 4 bases, J lost 5 bases, and 10 bases lay in between. Material for sequencing was peripheral blood. The clonotype comes from a human donor in a cohort sampled during active COVID-19. This chain connects TRBV5-1 to TRBJ1-5, with D perhaps matching TRBD1 (6 bases). CDR3 bases: TGCGCCAGCAGCATGGACAGTTATCAGCCCCAGCATTTT. This encodes CASSMDSYQPQHF.